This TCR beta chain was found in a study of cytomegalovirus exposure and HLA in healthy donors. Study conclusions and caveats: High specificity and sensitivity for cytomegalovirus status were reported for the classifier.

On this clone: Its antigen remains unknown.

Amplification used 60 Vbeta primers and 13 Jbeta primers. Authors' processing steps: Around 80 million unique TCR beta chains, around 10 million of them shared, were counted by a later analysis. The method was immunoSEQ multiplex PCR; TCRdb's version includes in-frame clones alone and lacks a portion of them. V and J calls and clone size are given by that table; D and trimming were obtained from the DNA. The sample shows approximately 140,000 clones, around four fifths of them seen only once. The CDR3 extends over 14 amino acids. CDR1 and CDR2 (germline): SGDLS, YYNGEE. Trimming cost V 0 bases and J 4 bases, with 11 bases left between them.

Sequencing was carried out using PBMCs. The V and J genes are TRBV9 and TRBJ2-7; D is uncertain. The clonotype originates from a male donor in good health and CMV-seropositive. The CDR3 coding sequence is TGTGCCAGCAGCGTAGGGGCGAGTTCATACGAGCAGTACTTC. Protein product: CASSVGASSYEQYF.